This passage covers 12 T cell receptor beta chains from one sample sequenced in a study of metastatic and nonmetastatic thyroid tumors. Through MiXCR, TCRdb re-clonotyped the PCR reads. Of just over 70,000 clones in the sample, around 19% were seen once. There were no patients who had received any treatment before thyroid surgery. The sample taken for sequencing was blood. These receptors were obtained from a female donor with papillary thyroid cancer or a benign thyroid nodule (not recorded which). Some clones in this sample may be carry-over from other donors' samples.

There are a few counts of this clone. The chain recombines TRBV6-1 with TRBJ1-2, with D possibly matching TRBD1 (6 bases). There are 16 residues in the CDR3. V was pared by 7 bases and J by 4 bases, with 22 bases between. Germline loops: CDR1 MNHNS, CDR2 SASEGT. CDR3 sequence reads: CASTLLGGQIFYGYTF. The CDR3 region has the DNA TGTGCCAGCACTCTGTTGGGCGGACAGATTTTCTATGGCTACACCTTC.

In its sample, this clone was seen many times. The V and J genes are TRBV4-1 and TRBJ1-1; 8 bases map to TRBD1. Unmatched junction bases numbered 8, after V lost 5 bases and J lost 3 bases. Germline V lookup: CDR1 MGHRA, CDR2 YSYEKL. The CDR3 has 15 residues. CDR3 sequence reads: CASSRTGIRDTEAFF. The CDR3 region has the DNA TGCGCCAGCAGCAGGACAGGGATAAGGGACACTGAAGCTTTCTTT.

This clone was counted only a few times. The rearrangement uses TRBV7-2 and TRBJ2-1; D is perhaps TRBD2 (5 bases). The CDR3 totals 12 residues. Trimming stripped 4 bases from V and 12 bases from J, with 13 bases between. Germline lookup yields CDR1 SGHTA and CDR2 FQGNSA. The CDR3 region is CASSSYPGLQFF. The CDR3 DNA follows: TGTGCCAGCAGCTCTTACCCAGGACTGCAGTTCTTC.

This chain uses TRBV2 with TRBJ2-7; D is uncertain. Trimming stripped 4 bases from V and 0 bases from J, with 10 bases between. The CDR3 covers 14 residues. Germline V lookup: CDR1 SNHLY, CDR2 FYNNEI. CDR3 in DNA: TGTGCCAGCAGTGTGGTAGTAAGCTCCTACGAGCAGTACTTC. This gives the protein CASSVVVSSYEQYF.

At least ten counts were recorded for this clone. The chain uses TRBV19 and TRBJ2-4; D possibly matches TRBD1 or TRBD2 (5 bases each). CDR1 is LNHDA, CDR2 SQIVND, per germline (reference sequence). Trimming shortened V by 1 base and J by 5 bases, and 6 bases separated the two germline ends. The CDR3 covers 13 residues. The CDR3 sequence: CASSIVGENIQYF. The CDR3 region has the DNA TGTGCCAGTAGTATAGTGGGGGAAAACATTCAGTACTTC.

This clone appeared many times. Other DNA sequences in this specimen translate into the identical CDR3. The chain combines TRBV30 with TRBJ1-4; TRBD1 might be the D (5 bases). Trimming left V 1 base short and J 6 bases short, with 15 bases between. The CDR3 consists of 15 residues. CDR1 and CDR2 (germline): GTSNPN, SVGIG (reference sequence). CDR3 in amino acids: CAWSDPGTEDEKLFF. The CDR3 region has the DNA TGTGCCTGGAGTGACCCCGGGACGGAGGATGAAAAACTGTTTTTT.

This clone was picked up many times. The CDR3 loop reads CASSRQSRGYEQYF. As DNA, the CDR3 is TGTGCCAGCAGTAGACAATCGAGAGGCTACGAGCAGTACTTC. The genes are TRBV6-1 and TRBJ2-7; no clear D gene. The germline V gene encodes CDR1 MNHNS and CDR2 SASEGT. The CDR3 totals 14 residues. V lost 5 bases and J lost 3, with 14 bases in between.

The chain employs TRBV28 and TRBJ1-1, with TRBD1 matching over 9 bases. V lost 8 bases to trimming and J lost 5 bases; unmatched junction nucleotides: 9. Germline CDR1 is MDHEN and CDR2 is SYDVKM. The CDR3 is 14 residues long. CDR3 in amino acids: CASGQTGGLTEAFF. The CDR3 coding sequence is TGTGCCAGCGGCCAAACAGGGGGCTTGACTGAAGCTTTCTTT.

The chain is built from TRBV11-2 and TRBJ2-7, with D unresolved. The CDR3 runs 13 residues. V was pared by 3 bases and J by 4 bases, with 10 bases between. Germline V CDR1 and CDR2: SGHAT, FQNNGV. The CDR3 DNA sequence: TGTGCCAGCAGCTTGGAGTTGGTATACGAGCAGTACTTC. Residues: CASSLELVYEQYF.

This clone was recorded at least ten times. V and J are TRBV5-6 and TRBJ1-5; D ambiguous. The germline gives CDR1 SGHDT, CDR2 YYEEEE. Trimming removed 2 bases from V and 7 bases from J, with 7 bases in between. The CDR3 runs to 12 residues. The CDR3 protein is CASSFGGQPQHF. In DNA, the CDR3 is TGTGCCAGCAGCTTCGGAGGCCAGCCCCAGCATTTT.

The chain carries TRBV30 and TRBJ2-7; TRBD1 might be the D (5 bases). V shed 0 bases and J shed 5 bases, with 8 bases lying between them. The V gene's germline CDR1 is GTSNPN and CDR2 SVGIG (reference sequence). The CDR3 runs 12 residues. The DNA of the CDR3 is TGTGCCTGGAGTGTAAAAGGGGACGAGCAGTACTTC. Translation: CAWSVKGDEQYF.

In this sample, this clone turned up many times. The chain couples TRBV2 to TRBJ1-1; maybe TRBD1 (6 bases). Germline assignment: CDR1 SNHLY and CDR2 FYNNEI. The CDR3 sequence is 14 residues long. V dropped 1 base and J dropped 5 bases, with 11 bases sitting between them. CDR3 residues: CASSEDRVGTEAFF. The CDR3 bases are TGTGCCAGCAGTGAAGACAGGGTAGGGACTGAAGCTTTCTTT.